The 30 T cell receptor beta chains below come from one sample, sequenced in a study of blood T cell repertoires in COVID-19. Some clones are missing from TCRdb's copy, which holds only in-frame ones; the method was immunoSEQ multiplex PCR. The repertoire holds about 140,000 clones, around nine tenths seen once, with under 6% in the top ten. Sequenced sample: peripheral blood. The origin of the receptors is a human donor in a cohort sampled during active COVID-19.

The chain couples TRBV19 to TRBJ2-7, with 8 bases aligning to TRBD1. This CDR3 is 13 amino acids long. CDR1 is LNHDA, CDR2 SQIVND, per germline (reference sequence). V lost 4 bases and J lost 6; bases outside the gene matches: 5. CDR3 DNA sequence: TGTGCCAGTAGTACCTACGGGACAGGCGAGCAGTACTTC. Its translation: CASSTYGTGEQYF. The full variable domain, completed using reference TRBV19 and TRBJ2-7, is DGGITQSPKYLFRKEGQNVTLSCEQNLNHDAMYWYRQDPGQGLRLIYYSQIVNDFQKGDIAEGYSVSREKKESFPLTVTSAQKNPTAFYLCASSTYGTGEQYFGPGTRLTVT.

The chain has TRBV28 and TRBJ2-7, with 9 positions matching TRBD2. Germline-derived CDR1 and CDR2 are MDHEN and SYDVKM. This CDR3 spans 16 amino acids. Germline trimming cut 1 base from V and 3 bases from J; bases unmatched to any gene: 7. The CDR3 DNA sequence: TGTGCCAGCAGTTTATCGGCTAGCGGGACCGGCTACGAGCAGTACTTC. Encoded protein: CASSLSASGTGYEQYF.

The chain combines TRBV28 with TRBJ2-7; 10 bases line up with TRBD2. Germline V lookup: CDR1 MDHEN, CDR2 SYDVKM. The CDR3 is 14 amino acids. V was pared by 2 bases and J by 5 bases, with 3 bases of the junction left unmatched. CDR3 nucleotide sequence: TGTGCCAGCAGTTTACTAGCGGGAGAGGACGAGCAGTACTTC. This gives the protein CASSLLAGEDEQYF.

This chain links TRBV7-2 with TRBJ1-2; D not resolved. V was pared by 6 bases and J by 8 bases, with 10 bases between. Germline CDR1 reads SGHTA; CDR2 reads FQGNSA. The CDR3 sequence is 11 residues long. The CDR3 here is CASSNSQGYTF. CDR3 DNA: TGTGCCAGCAGTAACAGTCAGGGCTACACCTTC. Variable domain in full (rest from reference TRBV7-2 and TRBJ1-2): GAGVSQSPSNKVTEKGKDVELRCDPISGHTALYWYRQSLGQGLEFLIYFQGNSAPDKSGLPSDRFSAERTGGSVSTLTIQRTQQEDSAVYLCASSNSQGYTFGSGTRLTVV.

This chain uses TRBV5-5 with TRBJ2-6; 7 positions agree with TRBD1. The CDR3 is made up of 18 amino acids. Germline V gene data show CDR1 as SGHKS and CDR2 as YYEKEE (reference sequence). The V and J ends lost 1 base and 0 bases, in that order; junction bases with no gene match: 7. CDR3 protein: CASSLRTGFSSGANVLTF. CDR3 nucleotide sequence: TGTGCCAGCAGCTTGCGGACAGGCTTCAGCTCTGGGGCCAACGTCCTGACTTTC.

This clone showed up just a few times. This sequence joins TRBV27 and TRBJ1-1; 9 positions match TRBD1. The CDR3 length is 14 residues. The J segment lost 3 bases and the V segment lost 6 bases, leaving 5 bases of the junction unmatched. The V gene's germline CDR1 is MNHEY and CDR2 SMNVEV (reference sequence). CDR3 sequence reads: CASSTGQGYTEAFF. In DNA form, the CDR3 reads TGTGCCAGCAGCACGGGACAGGGATACACTGAAGCTTTCTTT.

The chain couples TRBV7-9 to TRBJ2-4; tentative D call: TRBD1 (6 bases). The germline gives CDR1 SEHNR, CDR2 FQNEAQ (reference sequence). CDR3 length: 12 amino acids. Between the trimmed V and J ends, which lost 8 bases and 10 bases, there was a span of 15 bases. CDR3: CASEADSRIQYF. DNA for the CDR3: TGTGCCAGCGAGGCGGACAGTCGGATTCAGTACTTC. The whole variable domain, remainder taken from reference TRBV7-9 and TRBJ2-4, is DTGVSQNPRHKITKRGQNVTFRCDPISEHNRLYWYRQTLGQGPEFLTYFQNEAQLEKSRLLSDRFSAERPKGSFSTLEIQRTEQGDSAMYLCASEADSRIQYFGAGTRLSVL.

This clone has just one count. This sequence joins TRBV6-5 and TRBJ2-1, with 13 bases that match TRBD2. Germline CDR1 and CDR2: MNHEY and SVGAGI. Trimming took 8 bases from V and 7 from J; bases not matched to a gene: 8. The CDR3 has 15 residues. The CDR3 loop is CASRGLAGEWNEQFF. DNA for the CDR3: TGTGCCAGCCGAGGACTAGCGGGAGAATGGAATGAGCAGTTCTTC.

CDR3 sequence: CASSSWGVSGVQFF. The CDR3 DNA is TGTGCCAGCAGCTCGTGGGGGGTATCGGGAGTGCAGTTCTTC. The rearrangement links TRBV5-6 to TRBJ2-1; D possibly corresponds to TRBD2 (6 bases). This CDR3 spans 14 amino acids. Germline CDR1 SGHDT, CDR2 YYEEEE. Trimming removed 3 bases at V and 12 bases at J, with 19 bases between.

The chain combines TRBV6-1 with TRBJ2-7, with 10 bases identical to TRBD2. V was pared by 1 base and J by 5 bases, with 5 bases of the junction left unmatched. Germline values: CDR1 MNHNS, CDR2 SASEGT. The CDR3 is made up of 15 amino acids. CDR3 sequence (DNA): TGTGCCAGCAGTGAAGAACTAGCGGGATCGGACGAGCAGTACTTC. Translating it yields CASSEELAGSDEQYF.

The chain employs TRBV9 and TRBJ2-3; 12 bases map to TRBD2. CDR3 length equals 20 residues. Germline V CDR1 and CDR2: SGDLS, YYNGEE. V was pared by 0 bases and J by 4 bases, with 15 bases of the junction left unmatched. CDR3 protein: CASSVGVGPLAGGPPDTQYF. The DNA for the CDR3 is TGTGCCAGCAGCGTAGGAGTGGGGCCGCTAGCGGGGGGGCCGCCAGATACGCAGTATTTT.

The chain uses TRBV7-3 and TRBJ2-7; the match to TRBD1 covers 9 bases. CDR1 and CDR2 (germline): SGHTA, FQGTGA. The CDR3 extends over 13 amino acids. Trimming took 5 bases from V and 6 from J; bases not matched to a gene: 5. The CDR3 nucleotides are TGTGCCAGCAGCACGACAGGGGGGCGCGAGCAGTACTTC. Translated: CASSTTGGREQYF. Full variable domain (remainder filled in from reference TRBV7-3 and TRBJ2-7): GAGVSQTPSNKVTEKGKYVELRCDPISGHTALYWYRQSLGQGPEFLIYFQGTGAADDSGLPNDRFFAVRPEGSVSTLKIQRTERGDSAVYLCASSTTGGREQYFGPGTRLTVT.

This rearrangement joins TRBV7-3 to TRBJ2-6; D call uncertain. V lost 5 bases to trimming and J lost 4 bases, with 12 bases between them. Germline V CDR1 and CDR2: SGHTA, FQGTGA. The CDR3 spans 15 residues. Here the CDR3 DNA reads TGTGCCAGCAGCCCAACAGTGTCCGGGGCCAACGTCCTGACTTTC. Translated: CASSPTVSGANVLTF.

This clone has only a few counts. The chain has TRBV6-2 or TRBV6-3 and TRBJ1-2, with unresolved D. Germline V lookup: CDR1 MNHEY, CDR2 SVGEGT. The CDR3 covers 13 residues. Trimming took off 5 bases at V and 3 bases at J, with 10 bases between the two ends. This chain's CDR3 is CASSQKGDYGYTF. The CDR3 bases are TGTGCCAGCAGTCAAAAGGGAGACTATGGCTACACCTTC.

V and J are TRBV28 and TRBJ1-4; D perhaps matches TRBD1 (5 bases). V shed 5 bases and J shed 0 bases, with 13 bases lying between them. The CDR3 has 16 amino acids. The germline gives CDR1 MDHEN, CDR2 SYDVKM. The CDR3 protein is CASSTVRQPTNEKLFF. Written as DNA, the CDR3 is TGTGCCAGCAGTACGGTCCGACAGCCAACTAATGAAAAACTGTTTTTT.

V and J are TRBV9 and TRBJ1-4; the match to TRBD1 covers 8 bases. The CDR3 spans 16 residues. Germline V gives CDR1 SGDLS, CDR2 YYNGEE. J was trimmed by 7 bases and V by 4 bases; bases with no gene match: 12. In DNA, the CDR3 is TGTGCCAGCAGCCCCTCCTTAACAGGGGGTGGTGAAAAACTGTTTTTT. Translating it yields CASSPSLTGGGEKLFF.

The rearrangement links TRBV5-4 to TRBJ2-1; 11 nucleotides agree with TRBD2. J was trimmed by 4 bases and V by 4 bases; bases with no gene match: 4. Germline V CDR1 and CDR2: SGHNT, YYREEE (reference sequence). This CDR3 has 15 residues. The CDR3 DNA is TGTGCCAGCAGCCCCTGGACTAGCGGGTACAATGAGCAGTTCTTC. Translation gives CASSPWTSGYNEQFF.

V and J are TRBV29-1 and TRBJ2-1, with 13 nucleotides matching TRBD2. Germline assignment: CDR1 SQVTM and CDR2 ANQGSEA. There are 14 residues in the CDR3. The ends lost 4 bases at V and 10 bases at J; junction bases unmatched: 7. CDR3 residues: CSVVGLAGAGEQFF. CDR3 nucleotide sequence: TGCAGCGTTGTTGGACTAGCGGGAGCAGGCGAGCAGTTCTTC.

V usage is TRBV9 and J usage is TRBJ2-3, with D possibly being TRBD2 (5 bases). V gave up 0 bases and J gave up 0 bases, with 14 bases separating them. The CDR3 runs to 17 residues. Germline CDR1 is SGDLS and CDR2 is YYNGEE. The DNA of the CDR3 is TGTGCCAGCAGCGTAGCTGCCAGCGGAGGAAGCACAGATACGCAGTATTTT. Protein sequence: CASSVAASGGSTDTQYF.

V usage is TRBV19 and J usage is TRBJ2-3; TRBD2 matches at 14 bases. The CDR3 contains 16 residues. Germline trimming cut 3 bases from V and 4 bases from J; bases unmatched to any gene: 3. Per the germline V gene, CDR1 is LNHDA and CDR2 is SQIVND (reference sequence). The CDR3 nucleotides read TGTGCCAGTAGTATGACTAGCGGGGGGGCACCAGATACGCAGTATTTT. It codes for CASSMTSGGAPDTQYF.

This chain joins TRBV30 and TRBJ2-7; 11 bases fit TRBD2. V was pared by 6 bases and J by 4 bases, with 5 bases of the junction left unmatched. The CDR3 contains 13 residues. CDR1 is GTSNPN, CDR2 SVGIG, per germline (reference sequence). The CDR3 region has the DNA TGTGCCTGCTGGACTAGCGGGCCTTACGAGCAGTACTTC. This gives the protein CACWTSGPYEQYF. The full variable domain, with the rest looked up from reference TRBV30 and TRBJ2-7, is SQTIHQWPATLVQPVGSPLSLECTVEGTSNPNLYWYRQAAGRGLQLLFYSVGIGQISSEVPQNLSASRPQDRQFILSSKKLLLSDSGFYLCACWTSGPYEQYFGPGTRLTVT.

The chain couples TRBV7-9 to TRBJ1-2; TRBD1 agrees at 11 bases. CDR3 size: 16 residues. The ends lost 3 bases at V and 1 base at J; junction bases unmatched: 4. The V gene's germline CDR1 is SEHNR and CDR2 FQNEAQ (reference sequence). The DNA of the CDR3 is TGTGCCAGCAGCTTCGGACAGGGGGCTAGTAACTATGGCTACACCTTC. Amino acid sequence: CASSFGQGASNYGYTF.

The rearrangement joins TRBV10-3 to TRBJ1-3; D remains unclear. Trimming left V 0 bases short and J 4 bases short, with 4 bases between. The CDR3 totals 13 residues. Germline CDR1 ENHRY, CDR2 SYGVKD. The CDR3 protein is CAISESSGNTIYF. The CDR3 nucleotides read TGTGCCATCAGTGAGTCTAGCGGAAACACCATATATTTT.

The CDR3 DNA is TGCAGCGGTGGAGTTAAAGAGACCCAGTACTTC. The encoded protein is CSGGVKETQYF. This chain connects TRBV29-1 to TRBJ2-5, with D hard to call. The CDR3 sequence is 11 residues long. In germline, CDR1 is SQVTM, CDR2 ANQGSEA. Trimming shortened V by 7 bases and J by 3 bases, and 9 bases separated the two germline ends.

This sequence joins TRBV9 and TRBJ1-4; TRBD1 agrees at 7 bases. Germline assignment: CDR1 SGDLS and CDR2 YYNGEE. This CDR3 contains 14 residues. The junction had 12 bases not matched to a gene; V was cut back by 8 bases and J by 8 bases. CDR3 in amino acids: CASPKGAGTEKLFF. DNA of the CDR3: TGTGCCAGTCCAAAGGGGGCGGGAACCGAAAAACTGTTTTTT.

V usage is TRBV6-2 or TRBV6-3 and J usage is TRBJ1-6; D might be TRBD1 (6 bases). The germline V gene has CDR1 MNHEY and CDR2 SVGEGT. V lost 0 bases to trimming and J lost 2 bases, with 11 bases between them. This CDR3 has 17 amino acids. CDR3 amino acids: CASSYSDRRTYNSPLHF. The CDR3 DNA sequence: TGTGCCAGCAGTTACTCCGACAGGAGAACCTATAATTCACCCCTCCACTTT.

The rearrangement joins TRBV10-3 to TRBJ1-2; D not certain. The CDR3 length is 13 residues. Germline CDR1 is ENHRY and CDR2 is SYGVKD. Trimming removed 2 bases at V and 7 bases at J, with 11 bases between. The CDR3 sequence: CAISEAEVFGYTF. For the CDR3, the DNA is TGTGCCATCAGTGAGGCAGAGGTGTTTGGCTACACCTTC.

The chain employs TRBV30 and TRBJ1-1, with no clear D. V shed 2 bases and J shed 4 bases, with 11 bases lying between them. Germline CDR1 GTSNPN, CDR2 SVGIG (reference sequence). This CDR3 contains 13 residues. The CDR3 region has the DNA TGTGCCTGGAGTTATAGTCATCGCACTGAAGCTTTCTTT. Its translation: CAWSYSHRTEAFF.

V is TRBV6-6 and J is TRBJ2-5; 7 bases align to TRBD1. The CDR3 runs to 15 residues. V lost 6 bases, J lost 5 bases, and 12 bases stayed unmatched. Germline V gives CDR1 MNHNY, CDR2 SVGAGI (reference sequence). CDR3: CASRGTETGQETQYF. The DNA of the CDR3 is TGTGCCAGCAGAGGGACAGAAACAGGGCAGGAGACCCAGTACTTC.

The chain carries TRBV27 and TRBJ2-3, with TRBD2 matching 9 bases. Unmatched junction bases numbered 14, after V lost 2 bases and J lost 5 bases. This CDR3 has 18 residues. Per the germline V gene, CDR1 is MNHEY and CDR2 is SMNVEV (reference sequence). The CDR3: CASSLQGAGGLSKDTQYF. CDR3 DNA: TGTGCCAGCAGTTTACAAGGGGCGGGGGGGCTGTCAAAAGATACGCAGTATTTT.